The 22 T cell receptor beta chains in this list originate from one sample, sequenced in a study of T-cell reconstitution after alpha-beta-depleted transplantation in children. Unique molecular identifiers were incorporated during preparation of the TCRbeta library. TCRdb recomputed calls from the PCR reads with MiXCR, one row per CDR3 protein. This sample has roughly 400,000 distinct CDR3 sequences; roughly two fifths occur once, and the top ten carry 27%. The sequencing used PBMCs, collected before TCRalphabeta/CD19-depleted stem cell transplant. These receptors were obtained from a girl aged 2 to 10 with aplastic anemia, due to receive a stem cell transplant.

This CDR3 reads CASSYPRSGTVDTQYF. DNA of the CDR3: TGTGCCAGCAGCTACCCTCGGAGCGGGACGGTAGATACGCAGTATTTT. The chain couples TRBV5-4 to TRBJ2-3, with TRBD2 matching over 7 bases. The J segment lost 5 bases and the V segment lost 3 bases, leaving 12 bases of the junction unmatched. Germline V gives CDR1 SGHNT, CDR2 YYREEE (reference sequence). CDR3 length equals 16 residues.

A remark on this clonotype: A much larger clone lies one base from this, so it may be a read error. This chain joins TRBV12-3 or TRBV12-4 and TRBJ2-7; 7 bases are shared with TRBD2. Trimming at V came to 6 bases and at J to 7 bases, leaving 9 bases not matched to a gene. The CDR3 runs 13 residues. CDR3 residues: CASSPTGRREQYF. The DNA for the CDR3 is TGTGCCAGCAGCCCCACCGGGAGGAGGGAGCAGTACTTC.

This chain joins TRBV4-1 and TRBJ2-7, with 7 bases matching TRBD1. Germline CDR1 and CDR2: MGHRA and YSYEKL. There are 16 residues in the CDR3. The ends lost 4 bases at V and 3 bases at J; junction bases unmatched: 12. DNA of the CDR3: TGCGCCAGCAGCCGGGAGACCGGGACAGCGTACTACGAGCAGTACTTC. This sequence encodes CASSRETGTAYYEQYF.

The chain employs TRBV29-1 and TRBJ2-2; 9 nucleotides match TRBD2. V shed 5 bases, J shed 6 bases, and the junction held 10 bases outside the gene matches. Germline assignment: CDR1 SQVTM and CDR2 ANQGSEA. The CDR3 loop spans 15 amino acids. CDR3 in amino acids: CSVRIAGELAGELFF. DNA for the CDR3: TGCAGCGTTCGAATAGCGGGAGAGTTAGCCGGGGAGCTGTTTTTT.

The chain couples TRBV29-1 to TRBJ2-5, with 10 bases aligning to TRBD2. The trim removed 1 base at V and 0 bases at J, leaving 11 bases unmatched. The germline gives CDR1 SQVTM, CDR2 ANQGSEA. The CDR3 consists of 18 residues. The chain's CDR3 is CSVEGLAGARGNQETQYF. The CDR3 DNA sequence: TGCAGCGTTGAAGGGCTAGCGGGGGCCCGGGGGAACCAAGAGACCCAGTACTTC. The variable domain in full, completed from reference TRBV29-1 and TRBJ2-5, reads SAVISQKPSRDICQRGTSLTIQCQVDSQVTMMFWYRQQPGQSLTLIATANQGSEATYESGFVIDKFPISRPNLTFSTLTVSNMSPEDSSIYLCSVEGLAGARGNQETQYFGPGTRLLVL.

The chain links TRBV28 to TRBJ2-1, with TRBD1 as a possible D gene (6 bases). V shed 6 bases and J shed 9 bases, with 21 bases lying between them. This CDR3 is 15 amino acids long. CDR1 and CDR2 (germline): MDHEN, SYDVKM. The CDR3 is CASSPTGGAWSEQFF. CDR3 bases: TGTGCCAGCAGCCCGACAGGAGGTGCGTGGAGTGAGCAGTTCTTC.

V gene TRBV11-1 combines with J gene TRBJ2-3; D not certain. The CDR3 covers 16 residues. Germline V gives CDR1 SGHAT, CDR2 FQDESV (reference sequence). Deletions cut 2 bases from V and 4 bases from J, with 16 bases between. CDR3 DNA sequence: TGTGCCAGCAGCTTACGTGGCCCCACGTCCGCAGATACGCAGTATTTT. Amino acid sequence: CASSLRGPTSADTQYF.

This clonotype was observed at least ten times. The chain is built from TRBV6-1 and TRBJ2-7; a possible D gene is TRBD2 (5 bases). Trimming stripped 4 bases from V and 6 bases from J, with 16 bases between. Germline loops: CDR1 MNHNS, CDR2 SASEGT. CDR3 length equals 14 residues. The DNA for the CDR3 is TGTGCCAGCAGTGTGGAGAGGAGGTATTTCGAGCAGTACTTC. Amino acid sequence: CASSVERRYFEQYF.

At least ten counts were recorded for this clonotype. The chain combines TRBV19 with TRBJ1-5, with D uncertain. Germline CDR1 reads LNHDA; CDR2 reads SQIVND (reference sequence). V lost 5 bases to trimming and J lost 0 bases, with 14 bases between them. The CDR3 is made up of 16 amino acids. CDR3 DNA sequence: TGTGCCAGTAGTCCCCTAGGAGGATATAGCAATCAGCCCCAGCATTTT. Its translation: CASSPLGGYSNQPQHF.

This clonotype was detected many times. The chain has TRBV10-2 and TRBJ2-7; the match to TRBD2 covers 10 bases. Losses at the gene ends were 3 bases for V and 3 bases for J; bases not matched to a gene: 8. This CDR3 spans 16 amino acids. Germline V gene data show CDR1 as WSHSY and CDR2 as SAAADI. For the CDR3, the DNA is TGCGCCAGCAGTGACGTCGGTAGCGGGAGGATCTACGAGCAGTACTTC. Protein: CASSDVGSGRIYEQYF.

The chain joins TRBV20-1 to TRBJ1-5, with 8 bases lining up with TRBD1. The CDR3 extends over 16 amino acids. Germline V gene lookup returns CDR1 DFQATT and CDR2 SNEGSKA (reference sequence). Unmatched junction bases numbered 7, after V lost 1 base and J lost 2 bases. This chain's CDR3 is CSARAETGAGNQPQHF. The CDR3 DNA sequence: TGCAGTGCTAGAGCGGAGACAGGGGCAGGCAATCAGCCCCAGCATTTT.

There are a few counts of this clonotype. The V and J genes are TRBV7-2 and TRBJ2-1; D call uncertain. V lost 0 bases and J 4 bases, leaving 4 bases between the germline ends. CDR1 and CDR2 (germline): SGHTA, FQGNSA. The CDR3 covers 13 residues. The CDR3 DNA reads as TGTGCCAGCAGCTTAGCCGAGTACAATGAGCAGTTCTTC. It translates to CASSLAEYNEQFF.

V usage is TRBV7-9 and J usage is TRBJ2-1; D unresolved. CDR1 is SEHNR and CDR2 is FQNEAQ in the germline V gene (reference sequence). V was clipped by 3 bases and J by 0 bases, with 9 bases between them. The length of the CDR3 is 15 residues. Here the CDR3 DNA reads TGTGCCAGCAGCTTTAGATTGCTCTCCTACAATGAGCAGTTCTTC. Translation: CASSFRLLSYNEQFF.

This sequence joins TRBV19 and TRBJ1-5; a weak D match, TRBD1 (5 bases). This CDR3 has 14 amino acids. Germline values: CDR1 LNHDA, CDR2 SQIVND (reference sequence). The ends were cut back, 7 bases at V and 4 bases at J, with 14 bases in the middle. CDR3 sequence (DNA): TGTGCCAGTACCATGGAAGACAGAAATCAGCCCCAGCATTTT. Encoded protein: CASTMEDRNQPQHF.

Remarks on this clonotype: A read error may be the cause here, since a much bigger clone is one base away. This chain links TRBV11-2 with TRBJ2-1, with unresolved D. Germline V gene lookup returns CDR1 SGHAT and CDR2 FQNNGV. The CDR3 covers 12 residues. Trimming left V 5 bases short and J 6 bases short, with 8 bases between. Here the CDR3 reads CASSPMGNEQFF. The DNA for the CDR3 is TGTGCCAGCAGCCCCATGGGCAATGAGCAGTTCTTC.

The J gene is TRBJ2-1, the V gene TRBV5-1, with 10 bases lining up with TRBD2. There are 15 residues in the CDR3. The germline CDR1 and CDR2 sequences are SGHRS and YFSETQ. Losses at the gene ends were 3 bases for V and 5 bases for J; bases not matched to a gene: 5. CDR3 bases: TGCGCCAGCAGCTCAACTAGCGGGGCCAACAATGAGCAGTTCTTC. Its protein product is CASSSTSGANNEQFF.

This chain links TRBV4-1 with TRBJ2-1; D not certain. This CDR3 is 17 amino acids long. From germline, CDR1 is MGHRA and CDR2 YSYEKL. V was clipped by 0 bases and J by 0 bases, with 12 bases between them. CDR3: CASSQDPGLSSYNEQFF. The DNA of the CDR3 is TGCGCCAGCAGCCAAGATCCAGGTTTAAGCTCCTACAATGAGCAGTTCTTC.

The chain links TRBV6-5 to TRBJ2-6; 8 bases fit TRBD1. This CDR3 spans 19 amino acids. Germline CDR1 and CDR2: MNHEY and SVGAGI. After removal of 2 bases from V and 0 bases from J, the junction contained 9 bases not matched to a gene. The CDR3 sequence: CASSYRAGTGLSGANVLTF. CDR3 sequence (DNA): TGTGCCAGCAGTTACCGAGCCGGGACAGGTCTCTCTGGGGCCAACGTCCTGACTTTC.

In its sample, this clonotype was seen a few times. The V call is TRBV19, the J call TRBJ2-7, with a tentative D call TRBD1 (5 bases). V gave up 5 bases and J gave up 3 bases, with 17 bases separating them. The CDR3 covers 15 residues. Germline-derived CDR1 and CDR2 are LNHDA and SQIVND (reference sequence). CDR3 sequence (DNA): TGTGCCAGTAGTTGGGGAACCCAAGGGGACTACGAGCAGTACTTC. Its protein product is CASSWGTQGDYEQYF.

This clonotype was recorded a few times. This chain uses TRBV18 with TRBJ2-5; D uncertain. Germline CDR1 KGHSH, CDR2 LQKENI. V was cut by 4 bases and J by 3 bases, with 9 bases left in between. The CDR3 is made up of 13 amino acids. This chain's CDR3 is CASSLRTEETQYF. The CDR3 region has the DNA TGTGCCAGCTCACTGAGGACCGAAGAGACCCAGTACTTC.

This clonotype was counted many times. V is TRBV15 and J is TRBJ2-5; a possible D gene is TRBD2 (5 bases). In germline, CDR1 is LNHNV, CDR2 YYDKDF (reference sequence). V lost 0 bases, J lost 1 base, and 9 bases lay in between. This CDR3 has 15 amino acids. This CDR3 reads CATSRDPGSQETQYF. The CDR3 DNA reads as TGTGCCACCAGCAGAGACCCGGGGTCCCAAGAGACCCAGTACTTC.

This clonotype was recorded at least ten times. The chain employs TRBV20-1 and TRBJ2-7; 9 nucleotides align to TRBD1. Trimming removed 4 bases from V and 6 bases from J; junction bases left unmatched: 10. The CDR3 runs 14 residues. Germline V CDR1 and CDR2: DFQATT, SNEGSKA (reference sequence). The CDR3 sequence: CSANPPDRGSEQYF. The DNA of the CDR3 is TGCAGTGCTAATCCCCCTGACAGGGGGAGCGAGCAGTACTTC.